This T cell receptor beta chain was sequenced for a study of post-analysis software for immune sequencing data. Study details: Multiple sclerosis in the patients followed relapsing-remitting, secondary progressive and progressive-relapsing courses.

Study outcomes and limitations: Pronounced co-clustering by F measure was evident among identically batched samples. Higher frequency in patients than in controls was seen for several TRBV segments, with TRBV5-6, TRBV5-1 and TRBV20-1 among them.

This clonotype was picked up a small number of times. The antigen is undetermined. CDR1 and CDR2 (germline): SQVTM, ANQGSEA. V was clipped by 4 bases and J by 1 base, with 9 bases between them. The CDR3 contains 13 residues. Every TCR beta cDNA library bore unique molecular identifiers. TCRdb reanalysed the PCR reads using MiXCR and keeps one entry per CDR3 protein. The sample has hundreds of thousands of distinct CDR3 sequences; roughly 29% are singletons. The rearrangement joins TRBV29-1 to TRBJ2-3; no definite D call. The sequenced sample was blood. The TCR originated in a girl aged 10-17 years with multiple sclerosis. CDR3 sequence reads: CSVGPRRTDTQYF. CDR3 DNA sequence: TGCAGCGTTGGACCCAGACGCACAGATACGCAGTATTTT.